This TCR beta chain was identified in a study of blood T cell repertoires in COVID-19. As originally analysed: Cell counts per sample came from amplifying reference gene primers. The assay was immunoSEQ multiplex PCR, and TCRdb's table has in-frame clones only and misses some. V and J calls and clone size come straight from that table; D and trimming were deduced from the DNA. The sample yields fewer than 250,000 clones, approximately 80% seen once. The ends lost 5 bases at V and 3 bases at J; junction bases unmatched: 7. The CDR3 loop spans 16 amino acids. Germline-derived CDR1 and CDR2 are SGHTA and FQGTGA.

The gene calls are TRBV7-3 and TRBJ2-3; 11 positions agree with TRBD2. The TCR was taken from a woman aged 55-75 years with active or convalescent COVID-19. Sequenced material: peripheral blood. CDR3 sequence: CASSLGTSGGTDTQYF. CDR3 nucleotide sequence: TGTGCCAGCAGCCTTGGGACTAGCGGAGGGACAGATACGCAGTATTTT.